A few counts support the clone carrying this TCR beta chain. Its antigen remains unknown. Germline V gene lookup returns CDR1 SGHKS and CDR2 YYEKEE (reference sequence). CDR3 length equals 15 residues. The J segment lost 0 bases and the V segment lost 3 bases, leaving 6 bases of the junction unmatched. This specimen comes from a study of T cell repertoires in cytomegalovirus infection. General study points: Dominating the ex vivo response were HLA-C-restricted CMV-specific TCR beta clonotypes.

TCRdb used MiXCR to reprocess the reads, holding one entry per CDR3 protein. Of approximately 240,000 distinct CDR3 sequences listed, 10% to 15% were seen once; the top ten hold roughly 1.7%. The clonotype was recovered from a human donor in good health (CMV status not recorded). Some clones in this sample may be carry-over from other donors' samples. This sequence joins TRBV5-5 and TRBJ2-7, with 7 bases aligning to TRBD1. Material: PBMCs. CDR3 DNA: TGTGCCAGCAGCTCGACAGGGAAATCCTCCTACGAGCAGTACTTC. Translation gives CASSSTGKSSYEQYF.